This TCR beta chain was profiled in a study of blood T cell repertoires in COVID-19. About the research overall: The United States, Italy and Spain were the sources of the acute and convalescent COVID-19 samples. From T cells, B-cell-depleted T cells, or PBMCs came the material, which was cDNA or gDNA.

The CDR3 sequence is 15 residues long. Germline V lookup: CDR1 SGHVS, CDR2 FQNEAQ. With 1 base removed from V and 3 bases from J, the gap between germline ends came to 12 bases. In the authors' workflow: Nucleated cell counts were estimated from reference gene primer amplification. Assay used: immunoSEQ multiplex PCR; TCRdb lists only in-frame clones, some missing. V and J calls plus clone size are reproduced from that table; the DNA served to infer D and trimming. The sample carries some 62,000 clones, 65% to 80% recorded once. The sample comprised peripheral blood. The TCR was taken from a human donor in a cohort sampled during active COVID-19. The rearrangement joins TRBV7-8 to TRBJ1-2; D unclear. This chain's CDR3 is CASSLVVSGYYGYTF. The CDR3 DNA follows: TGTGCCAGCAGCTTAGTGGTATCGGGATACTATGGCTACACCTTC.